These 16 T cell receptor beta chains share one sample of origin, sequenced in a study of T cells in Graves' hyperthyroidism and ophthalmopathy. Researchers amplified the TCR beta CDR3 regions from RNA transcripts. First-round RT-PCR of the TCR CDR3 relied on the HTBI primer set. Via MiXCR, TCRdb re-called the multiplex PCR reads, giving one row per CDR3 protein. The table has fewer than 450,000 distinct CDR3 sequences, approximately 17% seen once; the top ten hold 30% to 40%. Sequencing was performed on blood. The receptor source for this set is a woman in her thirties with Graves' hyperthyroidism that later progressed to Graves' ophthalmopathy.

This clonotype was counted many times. CDR3 protein: CASSDPRTKTYEQYF. For the CDR3, the DNA is TGTGCCAGCAGTGACCCTCGGACTAAAACCTACGAGCAGTACTTC. The chain combines TRBV2 with TRBJ2-7; tentative D call: TRBD2 (6 bases). The germline V and J ends were trimmed by 3 bases and 2 bases, with 14 bases remaining between them. This CDR3 has 15 residues. Germline lookup yields CDR1 SNHLY and CDR2 FYNNEI.

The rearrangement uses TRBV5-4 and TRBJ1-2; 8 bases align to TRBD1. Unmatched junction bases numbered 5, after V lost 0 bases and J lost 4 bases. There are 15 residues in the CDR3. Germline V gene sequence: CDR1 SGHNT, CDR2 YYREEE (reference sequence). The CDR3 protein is CASSLGTGRFYGYTF. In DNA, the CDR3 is TGTGCCAGCAGCTTGGGGACAGGGAGATTCTATGGCTACACCTTC.

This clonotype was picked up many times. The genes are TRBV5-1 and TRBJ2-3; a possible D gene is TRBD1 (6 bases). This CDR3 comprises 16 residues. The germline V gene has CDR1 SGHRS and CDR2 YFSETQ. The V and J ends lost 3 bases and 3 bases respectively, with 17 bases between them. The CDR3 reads CASSWDTGSGTDTQYF. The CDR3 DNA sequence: TGCGCCAGCAGCTGGGATACAGGGTCTGGAACAGATACGCAGTATTTT. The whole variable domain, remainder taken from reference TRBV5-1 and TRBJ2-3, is KAGVTQTPRYLIKTRGQQVTLSCSPISGHRSVSWYQQTPGQGLQFLFEYFSETQRNKGNFPGRFSGRQFSNSRSEMNVSTLELGDSALYLCASSWDTGSGTDTQYFGPGTRLTVL.

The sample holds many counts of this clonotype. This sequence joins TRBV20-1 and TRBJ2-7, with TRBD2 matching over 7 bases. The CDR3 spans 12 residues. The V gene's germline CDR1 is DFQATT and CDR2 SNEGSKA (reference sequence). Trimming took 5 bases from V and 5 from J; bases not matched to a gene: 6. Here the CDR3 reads CSAGRGTHEQYF. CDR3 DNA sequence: TGCAGTGCTGGGAGGGGTACCCACGAGCAGTACTTC.

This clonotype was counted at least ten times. CDR3 sequence reads: CASNQGFSYEQYF. DNA for the CDR3: TGTGCCAGCAACCAGGGCTTCTCCTACGAGCAGTACTTC. The J gene is TRBJ2-7, the V gene TRBV28, with D perhaps TRBD1 (5 bases). V lost 7 bases to trimming and J lost 0 bases, with 10 bases between them. The CDR3 is 13 residues long. Germline V gene sequence: CDR1 MDHEN, CDR2 SYDVKM.

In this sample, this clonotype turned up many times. The DNA of the CDR3 is TGTGCCAGCAGTTACCCGGGGGGGGGTATGAACACTGAAGCTTTCTTT. This encodes CASSYPGGGMNTEAFF. V usage is TRBV6-5 and J usage is TRBJ1-1, with TRBD1 as a possible D gene (5 bases). Germline V gives CDR1 MNHEY, CDR2 SVGAGI. Trimming took off 2 bases at V and 0 bases at J, with 13 bases between the two ends. CDR3 length: 16 amino acids.

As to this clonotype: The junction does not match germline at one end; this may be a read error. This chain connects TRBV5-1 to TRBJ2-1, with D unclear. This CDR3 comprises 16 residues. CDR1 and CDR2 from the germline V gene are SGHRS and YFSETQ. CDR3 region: CASSRLLTPSYDEQFF. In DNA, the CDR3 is TGCGCCAGCAGCCGCCTCCTGACGCCCTCCTACGATGAGCAGTTCTTC.

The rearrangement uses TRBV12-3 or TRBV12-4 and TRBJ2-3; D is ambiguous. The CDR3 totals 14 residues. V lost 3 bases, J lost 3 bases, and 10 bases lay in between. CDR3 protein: CASSLETPTDTQYF. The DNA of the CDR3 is TGTGCCAGCAGTTTGGAAACCCCGACAGATACGCAGTATTTT.

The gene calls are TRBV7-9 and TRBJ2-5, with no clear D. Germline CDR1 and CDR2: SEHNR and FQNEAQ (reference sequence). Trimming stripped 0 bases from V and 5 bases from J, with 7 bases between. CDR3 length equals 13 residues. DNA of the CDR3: TGTGCCAGCAGCTTAGCATGGGTTGAGACCCAGTACTTC. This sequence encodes CASSLAWVETQYF.

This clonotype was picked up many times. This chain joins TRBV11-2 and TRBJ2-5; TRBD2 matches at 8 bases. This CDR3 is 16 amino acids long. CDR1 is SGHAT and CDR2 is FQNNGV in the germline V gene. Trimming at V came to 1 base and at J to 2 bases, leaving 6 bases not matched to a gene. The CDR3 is CASSLASGGRQETQYF. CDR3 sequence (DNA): TGTGCCAGCAGCTTAGCTTCTGGCGGGAGGCAAGAGACCCAGTACTTC. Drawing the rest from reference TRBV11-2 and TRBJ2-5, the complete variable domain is EAGVAQSPRYKIIEKRQSVAFWCNPISGHATLYWYQQILGQGPKLLIQFQNNGVVDDSQLPKDRFSAERLKGVDSTLKIQPAKLEDSAVYLCASSLASGGRQETQYFGPGTRLLVL.

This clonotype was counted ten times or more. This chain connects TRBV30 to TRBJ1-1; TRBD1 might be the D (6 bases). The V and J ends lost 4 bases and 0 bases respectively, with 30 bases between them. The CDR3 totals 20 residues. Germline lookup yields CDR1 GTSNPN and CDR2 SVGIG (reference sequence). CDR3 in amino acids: CAWKGGVEVPFGNMNTEAFF. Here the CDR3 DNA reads TGTGCCTGGAAGGGGGGTGTGGAAGTTCCTTTCGGGAACATGAACACTGAAGCTTTCTTT.

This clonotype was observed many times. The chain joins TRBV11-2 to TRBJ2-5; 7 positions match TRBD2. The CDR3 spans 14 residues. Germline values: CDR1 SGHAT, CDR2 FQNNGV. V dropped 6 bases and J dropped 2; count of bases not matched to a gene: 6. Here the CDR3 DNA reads TGTGCCAGCAGACCGACGGGGGGACAAGAGACCCAGTACTTC. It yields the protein CASRPTGGQETQYF. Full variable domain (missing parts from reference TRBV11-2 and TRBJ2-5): EAGVAQSPRYKIIEKRQSVAFWCNPISGHATLYWYQQILGQGPKLLIQFQNNGVVDDSQLPKDRFSAERLKGVDSTLKIQPAKLEDSAVYLCASRPTGGQETQYFGPGTRLLVL.

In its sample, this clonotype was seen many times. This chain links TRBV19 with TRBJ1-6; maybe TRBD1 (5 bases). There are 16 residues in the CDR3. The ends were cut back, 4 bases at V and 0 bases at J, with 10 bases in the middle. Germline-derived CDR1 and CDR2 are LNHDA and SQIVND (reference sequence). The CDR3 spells CASSRRDGSYNSPLHF. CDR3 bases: TGTGCCAGTAGTAGACGGGACGGCTCCTATAATTCACCCCTCCACTTT.

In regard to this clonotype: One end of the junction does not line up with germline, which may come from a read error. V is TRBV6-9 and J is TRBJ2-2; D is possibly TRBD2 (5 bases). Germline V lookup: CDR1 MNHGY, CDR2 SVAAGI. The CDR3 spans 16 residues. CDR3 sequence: CASSYLLLPDTGEPFF. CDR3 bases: TGTGCCAGCAGTTACCTCCTACTACCCGACACCGGGGAGCCGTTTTTT.

The CDR3: CASRVSDRVTF. The CDR3 coding sequence is TGTGCCAGCAGAGTTTCTGACAGGGTCACCTTC. The rearrangement uses TRBV6-1 and TRBJ1-2, with TRBD1 matching over 7 bases. V lost 6 bases and J lost 13; bases outside the gene matches: 8. Per germline, CDR1 MNHNS and CDR2 SASEGT. The CDR3 loop spans 11 amino acids.

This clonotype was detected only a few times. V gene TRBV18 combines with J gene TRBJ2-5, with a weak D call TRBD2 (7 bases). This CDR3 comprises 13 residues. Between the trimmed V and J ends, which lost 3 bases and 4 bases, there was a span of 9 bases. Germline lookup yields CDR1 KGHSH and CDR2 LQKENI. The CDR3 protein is CASSPRGGETQYF. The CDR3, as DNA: TGTGCCAGCTCACCGAGGGGGGGAGAGACCCAGTACTTC.